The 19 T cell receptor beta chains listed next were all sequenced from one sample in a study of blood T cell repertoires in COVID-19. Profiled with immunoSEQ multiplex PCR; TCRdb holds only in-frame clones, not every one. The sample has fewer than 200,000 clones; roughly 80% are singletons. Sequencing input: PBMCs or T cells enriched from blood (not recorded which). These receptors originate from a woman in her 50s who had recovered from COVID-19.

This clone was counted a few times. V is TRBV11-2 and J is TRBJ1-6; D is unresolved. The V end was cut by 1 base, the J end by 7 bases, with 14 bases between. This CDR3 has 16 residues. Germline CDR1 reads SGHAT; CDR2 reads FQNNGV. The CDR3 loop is CASSLGSGRGNSPLHF. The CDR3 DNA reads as TGTGCCAGCAGCTTAGGTTCCGGTCGAGGGAATTCACCCCTCCACTTT.

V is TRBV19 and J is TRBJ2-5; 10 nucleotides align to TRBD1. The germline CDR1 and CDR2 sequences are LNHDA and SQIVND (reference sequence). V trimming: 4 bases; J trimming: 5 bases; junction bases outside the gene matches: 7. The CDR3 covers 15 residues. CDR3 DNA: TGTGCCAGTAGTAGGGGGGACAGGGGAGGCGAGACCCAGTACTTC. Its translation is CASSRGDRGGETQYF.

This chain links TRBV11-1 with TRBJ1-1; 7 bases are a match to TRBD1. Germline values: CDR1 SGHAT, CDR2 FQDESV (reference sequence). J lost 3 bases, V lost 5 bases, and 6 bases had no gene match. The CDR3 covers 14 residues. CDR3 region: CASSLGQPDTEAFF. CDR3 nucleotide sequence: TGTGCCAGCAGCCTGGGACAGCCGGACACTGAAGCTTTCTTT.

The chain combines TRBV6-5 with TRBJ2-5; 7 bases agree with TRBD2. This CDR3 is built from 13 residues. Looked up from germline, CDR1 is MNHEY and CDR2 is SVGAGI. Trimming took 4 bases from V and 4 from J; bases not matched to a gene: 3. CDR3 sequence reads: CASSSGLLETQYF. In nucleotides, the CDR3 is TGTGCCAGCAGTTCGGGACTACTAGAGACCCAGTACTTC.

The CDR3 DNA is TGCGCCAGCAGCCAAGAAGGAGACAGGGCGAATCAGCCCCAGCATTTT. Protein: CASSQEGDRANQPQHF. J is TRBJ1-5 and V is TRBV4-1, with 7 bases identical to TRBD1. Germline V gene sequence: CDR1 MGHRA, CDR2 YSYEKL. This CDR3 contains 16 residues. The V and J ends lost 0 bases and 4 bases, in that order; junction bases with no gene match: 6.

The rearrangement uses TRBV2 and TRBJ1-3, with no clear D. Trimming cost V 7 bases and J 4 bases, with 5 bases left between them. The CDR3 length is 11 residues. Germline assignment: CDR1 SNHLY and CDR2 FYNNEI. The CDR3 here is CASNQGNTIYF. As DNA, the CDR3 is TGTGCCAGCAATCAGGGAAACACCATATATTTT.

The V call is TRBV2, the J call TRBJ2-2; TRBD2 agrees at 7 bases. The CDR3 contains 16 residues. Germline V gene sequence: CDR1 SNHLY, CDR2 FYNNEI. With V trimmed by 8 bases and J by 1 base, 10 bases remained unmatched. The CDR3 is CASGAEGGRNTGELFF. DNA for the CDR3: TGTGCCAGCGGTGCAGAGGGCGGGAGGAACACCGGGGAGCTGTTTTTT. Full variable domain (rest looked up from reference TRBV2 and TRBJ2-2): EPEVTQTPSHQVTQMGQEVILRCVPISNHLYFYWYRQILGQKVEFLVSFYNNEISEKSEIFDDQFSVERPDGSNFTLKIRSTKLEDSAMYFCASGAEGGRNTGELFFGEGSRLTVL.

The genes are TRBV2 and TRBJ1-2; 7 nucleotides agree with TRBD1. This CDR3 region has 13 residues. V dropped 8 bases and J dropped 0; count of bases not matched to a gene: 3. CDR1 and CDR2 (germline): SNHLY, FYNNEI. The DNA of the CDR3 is TGTGCCAGCGGCAGGGGGTCTAACTATGGCTACACCTTC. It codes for CASGRGSNYGYTF.

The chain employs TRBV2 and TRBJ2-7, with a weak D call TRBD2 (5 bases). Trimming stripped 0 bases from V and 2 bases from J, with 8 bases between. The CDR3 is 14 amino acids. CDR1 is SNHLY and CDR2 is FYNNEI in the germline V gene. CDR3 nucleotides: TGTGCCAGCAGTGAAGCGCCCGGGACCTACGAGCAGTACTTC. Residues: CASSEAPGTYEQYF.

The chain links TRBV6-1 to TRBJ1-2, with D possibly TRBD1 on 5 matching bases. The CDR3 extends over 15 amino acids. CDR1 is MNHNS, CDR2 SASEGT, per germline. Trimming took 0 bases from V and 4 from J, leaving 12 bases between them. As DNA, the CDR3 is TGTGCCAGCAGTGAAGCGCGAACAGGCCGCTATGGCTACACCTTC. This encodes CASSEARTGRYGYTF.

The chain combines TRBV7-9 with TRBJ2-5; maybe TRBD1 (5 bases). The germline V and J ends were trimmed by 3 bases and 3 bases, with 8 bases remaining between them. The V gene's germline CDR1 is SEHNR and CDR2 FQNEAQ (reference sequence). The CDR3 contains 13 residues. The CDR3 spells CASSFTREETQYF. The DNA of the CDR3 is TGTGCCAGCAGCTTTACCAGGGAAGAGACCCAGTACTTC.

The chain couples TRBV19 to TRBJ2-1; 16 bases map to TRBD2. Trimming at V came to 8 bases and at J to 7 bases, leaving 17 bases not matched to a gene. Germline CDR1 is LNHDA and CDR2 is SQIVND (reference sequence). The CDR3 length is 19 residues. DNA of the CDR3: TGTGCCAGTTGCCCGGCTCCGGGACTAGCGGGAGGGCCGGGGAATGAGCAGTTCTTC. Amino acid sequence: CASCPAPGLAGGPGNEQFF.

This CDR3 is CASSQRGQVYEQYF. Here the CDR3 DNA reads TGTGCCAGCAGCCAGCGCGGACAGGTCTACGAGCAGTACTTC. The rearrangement links TRBV14 to TRBJ2-7; TRBD1 aligns across 7 bases. Germline V CDR1 and CDR2: SGHDN, FVKESK. The CDR3 totals 14 residues. Unmatched junction bases numbered 5, after V lost 3 bases and J lost 3 bases.

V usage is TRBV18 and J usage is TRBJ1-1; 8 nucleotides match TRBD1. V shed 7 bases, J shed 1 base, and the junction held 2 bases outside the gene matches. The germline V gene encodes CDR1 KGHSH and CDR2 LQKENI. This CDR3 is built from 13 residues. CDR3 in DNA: TGTGCCAGCTTGCAGGGGGCGAACACTGAAGCTTTCTTT. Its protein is CASLQGANTEAFF.

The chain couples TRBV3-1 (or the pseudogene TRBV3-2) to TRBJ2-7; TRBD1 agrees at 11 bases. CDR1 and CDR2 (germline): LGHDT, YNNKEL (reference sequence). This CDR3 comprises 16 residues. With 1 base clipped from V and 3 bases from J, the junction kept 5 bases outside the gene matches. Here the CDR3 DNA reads TGTGCCAGCAGCCAAGGCCCGGGACAGGGGGGCTACGAGCAGTACTTC. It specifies CASSQGPGQGGYEQYF.

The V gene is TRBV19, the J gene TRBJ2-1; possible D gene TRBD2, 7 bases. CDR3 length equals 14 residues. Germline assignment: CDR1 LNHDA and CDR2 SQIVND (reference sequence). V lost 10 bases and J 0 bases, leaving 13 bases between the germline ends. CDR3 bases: TGTGCCACCAGGGGAGGGAGCTCCTACAATGAGCAGTTCTTC. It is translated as CATRGGSSYNEQFF.

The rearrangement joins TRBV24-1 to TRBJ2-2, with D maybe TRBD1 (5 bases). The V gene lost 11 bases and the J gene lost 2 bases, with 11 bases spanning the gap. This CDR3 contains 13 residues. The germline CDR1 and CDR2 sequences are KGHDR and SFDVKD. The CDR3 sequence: CAIQGRNTGELFF. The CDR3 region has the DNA TGTGCCATCCAGGGTAGAAACACCGGGGAGCTGTTTTTT.

The CDR3 DNA is TGTGCCAGCAGACGGTCGGGAGTCAACTACAATGAGCAGTTCTTC. It codes for CASRRSGVNYNEQFF. V usage is TRBV11-2 and J usage is TRBJ2-1; a possible D gene is TRBD2 (6 bases). Trimming stripped 6 bases from V and 3 bases from J, with 15 bases between. Germline-derived CDR1 and CDR2 are SGHAT and FQNNGV. The CDR3 consists of 15 residues.

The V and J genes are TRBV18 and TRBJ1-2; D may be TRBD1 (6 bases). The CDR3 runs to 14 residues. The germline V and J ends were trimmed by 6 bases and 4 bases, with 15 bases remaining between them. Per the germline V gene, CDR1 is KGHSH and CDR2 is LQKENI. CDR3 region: CASSNRQEPYGYTF. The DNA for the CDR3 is TGTGCCAGCTCGAACAGACAGGAGCCCTATGGCTACACCTTC.